Following are 8 T cell receptor beta chains from one sample sequenced in a study of T cell responses to AZD1222 COVID-19 vaccine. Produced via immunoSEQ multiplex PCR; TCRdb's table is partial and in-frame only. The table has about 84,000 clones, 87% seen once. The specimen was peripheral blood, collected on day 0 of AZD1222 vaccination. The receptors originated from an adult in good health.

This clone showed up just a few times. V gene TRBV7-3 combines with J gene TRBJ2-6, with 7 bases identical to TRBD2. The V gene's germline CDR1 is SGHTA and CDR2 FQGTGA. The CDR3 has 18 residues. The V gene end was trimmed by 0 bases and the J gene end by 0 bases; junction bases not matched to a gene: 5. CDR3 DNA: TGTGCCAGCAGCTTAACTAGCGGGCCTCTCTCTGGGGCCAACGTCCTGACTTTC. Translating gives CASSLTSGPLSGANVLTF.

The rearrangement links TRBV24-1 to TRBJ2-1; no reliable D call. Trimming removed 3 bases from V and 0 bases from J, with 11 bases in between. The CDR3 is 16 amino acids. In germline, CDR1 is KGHDR, CDR2 SFDVKD. Here the CDR3 reads CATSDGALSSYNEQFF. The CDR3 DNA reads as TGTGCCACCAGTGATGGTGCGCTGAGCTCCTACAATGAGCAGTTCTTC.

This clone was recorded only once. V and J are TRBV10-3 and TRBJ1-2; the match to TRBD1 covers 11 bases. This CDR3 spans 17 amino acids. Germline lookup yields CDR1 ENHRY and CDR2 SYGVKD. V shed 2 bases and J 3 bases; nucleotides not matched to a gene: 8. The CDR3 DNA reads as TGTGCCATCAGTGAGACCTCCCGGGACAGGGGGGACTATGGCTACACCTTC. Its translation is CAISETSRDRGDYGYTF.

The chain combines TRBV3-1 (or the pseudogene TRBV3-2) with TRBJ1-3, with D perhaps TRBD1 (5 bases). V was shortened by 1 base and J by 3 bases, with 10 bases between the two germline ends. The CDR3 totals 15 residues. Looked up from germline, CDR1 is LGHDT and CDR2 is YNNKEL (reference sequence). CDR3 DNA: TGTGCCAGCAGCCAAGTCCAGGGTGGTGGAAACACCATATATTTT. It yields the protein CASSQVQGGGNTIYF.

V is TRBV7-8 and J is TRBJ2-7; D call uncertain. Germline V gene lookup returns CDR1 SGHVS and CDR2 FQNEAQ. V was cut by 2 bases and J by 3 bases, with 14 bases left in between. This CDR3 comprises 15 residues. CDR3 nucleotides: TGTGCCAGCAGCTTATCTCAGGTAGATAGCTACGAGCAGTACTTC. Translated: CASSLSQVDSYEQYF.

V usage is TRBV3-1 (or the pseudogene TRBV3-2) and J usage is TRBJ1-2; TRBD1 agrees at 12 bases. The CDR3 sequence is 17 residues long. V was clipped by 4 bases and J by 5 bases; unmatched bases: 11. Germline CDR1 is LGHDT and CDR2 is YNNKEL (reference sequence). The CDR3: CASSPLLGQGASYGYTF. The CDR3 DNA is TGTGCCAGCAGCCCTCTTCTGGGACAGGGGGCTTCATATGGCTACACCTTC.

The V gene is TRBV29-1, the J gene TRBJ2-1; no firm D call. Germline CDR1 SQVTM, CDR2 ANQGSEA. This CDR3 contains 11 residues. Trimming stripped 6 bases from V and 8 bases from J, with 11 bases between. The CDR3 loop reads CSVSTVDEQFF. In DNA, the CDR3 is TGCAGCGTCTCTACGGTCGATGAGCAGTTCTTC.

The chain uses TRBV3-1 (or the pseudogene TRBV3-2) and TRBJ2-1, with D possibly matching TRBD2 (6 bases). V lost 3 bases to trimming and J lost 0 bases, with 18 bases between them. This CDR3 is 18 amino acids long. Looked up from germline, CDR1 is LGHDT and CDR2 is YNNKEL (reference sequence). The chain's CDR3 is CASSQPGRSLSSYNEQFF. The CDR3 bases are TGTGCCAGCAGCCAGCCTGGGAGGAGTCTAAGCTCCTACAATGAGCAGTTCTTC.